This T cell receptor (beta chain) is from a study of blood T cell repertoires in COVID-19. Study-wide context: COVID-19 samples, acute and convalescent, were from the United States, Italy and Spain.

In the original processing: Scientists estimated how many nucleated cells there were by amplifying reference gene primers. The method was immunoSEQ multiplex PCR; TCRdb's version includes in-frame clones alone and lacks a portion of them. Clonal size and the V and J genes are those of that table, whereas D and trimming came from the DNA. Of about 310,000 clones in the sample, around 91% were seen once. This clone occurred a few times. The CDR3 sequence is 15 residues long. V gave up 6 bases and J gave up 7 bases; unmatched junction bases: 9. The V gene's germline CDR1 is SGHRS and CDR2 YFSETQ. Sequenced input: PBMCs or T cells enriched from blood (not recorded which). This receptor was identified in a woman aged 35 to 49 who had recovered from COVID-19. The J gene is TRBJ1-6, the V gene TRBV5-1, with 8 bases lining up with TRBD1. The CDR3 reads CASNDLGQENSPLHF. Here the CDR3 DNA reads TGCGCCAGCAATGATCTGGGACAGGAGAATTCACCCCTCCACTTT. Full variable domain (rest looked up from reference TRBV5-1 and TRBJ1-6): KAGVTQTPRYLIKTRGQQVTLSCSPISGHRSVSWYQQTPGQGLQFLFEYFSETQRNKGNFPGRFSGRQFSNSRSEMNVSTLELGDSALYLCASNDLGQENSPLHFGNGTRLTVT.